A selection of T cell receptor beta chains follows, all from one sample in a study of blood T cell repertoires in COVID-19. Repertoires were generated with immunoSEQ multiplex PCR, while TCRdb's copy carries only in-frame clones and drops some. The sample lists roughly 180,000 clones; about 81% were seen once. The specimen sequenced was peripheral blood. The receptors here all came from an elderly woman with COVID-19, enrolled during active disease. The CDR3 runs from the conserved cysteine through the conserved F or W. D genes are given only for firm matches. Some rows mark clone size as missing; the rest say once, few, many or name a class of expanded clone.

clone_size,d_call,v_call,j_call,cdr3_nt,cdr3_aa
-,TRBD1,TRBV24-1,TRBJ2-5,TGTGCCACCAGTGATAAAGCGCGACAGGGAGTGGAGACCCAGTACTTC,CATSDKARQGVETQYF
-,-,TRBV2,TRBJ2-3,TGTGCCACCTTAGCTATCGGACTAACAGATACGCAGTATTTT,CATLAIGLTDTQYF
-,-,TRBV7-3,TRBJ1-6,TGTGCCAGCAGCTTAACGGCCCGGGCACCCCTCCACTTT,CASSLTARAPLHF
-,TRBD2,TRBV27,TRBJ2-2,TGTGCCAGCAGTCCCACTAGCGGGATTAGTACCGGGGAGCTGTTTTTT,CASSPTSGISTGELFF
-,TRBD1,TRBV3-1/TRBV3-2,TRBJ1-2,TGTGCCAGCAGCCATAGGAACAGGGGGCTCGAGGGCTACACCTTC,CASSHRNRGLEGYTF
-,-,TRBV6-2/TRBV6-3,TRBJ1-1,TGTGCCAGCAGTCGTCGGACAGATAACACTGAAGCTTTCTTT,CASSRRTDNTEAFF
-,TRBD2,TRBV4-1,TRBJ2-1,TGCGCCAGCAGCCAAGATCGGGCTAGCGGGAAACCCCCCGCCTTCTACAATGAGCAGTTCTTC,CASSQDRASGKPPAFYNEQFF
few,-,TRBV29-1,TRBJ1-2,TGCAGCGTCGCAGAGGACAGAGAATATGGCTACACCTTC,CSVAEDREYGYTF
once,-,TRBV15,TRBJ1-1,TGTGCCACCAGCAGAGACAGGGGACACACTGAAGCTTTCTTT,CATSRDRGHTEAFF
-,-,TRBV2,TRBJ2-7,TGTGCCAGCAACTACATCCATGGTATCACCTACGAGCAGTACTTC,CASNYIHGITYEQYF
-,TRBD2,TRBV7-9,TRBJ2-5,TGTGCCAGCAGCTCAGGGACTAGCGCGGAGACCCAGTACTTC,CASSSGTSAETQYF
-,TRBD1,TRBV28,TRBJ1-5,TGTGCCAGCAGTTCGGGACAGGGGAGCAATCAGCCCCAGCATTTT,CASSSGQGSNQPQHF
-,-,TRBV9,TRBJ2-7,TGTGCCAGCAGCGTAGAAGCGGCAACCTACGAGCAGTACTTC,CASSVEAATYEQYF
-,TRBD2,TRBV5-4,TRBJ2-5,TGTGCCAGCAGCCCACGAGCGGGAGGGTTTGGGGAGACCCAGTACTTC,CASSPRAGGFGETQYF
-,-,TRBV5-6,TRBJ2-7,TGTGCCAGCAGGGAGACAGGGACTCCCAACTACGAGCAGTACTTC,CASRETGTPNYEQYF
-,TRBD1,TRBV18,TRBJ2-5,TGTGCCAGCTCCCGGGACAGGATGGAGACCCAGTACTTC,CASSRDRMETQYF
-,-,TRBV6-2/TRBV6-3,TRBJ2-5,TGTGCCAGCAGTTACGAACCAGGTGTCCAAGGCGTGTGGGAGACCCAGTACTTC,CASSYEPGVQGVWETQYF
-,TRBD1,TRBV7-9,TRBJ1-2,TGTGCCAGCAGCGTCGCCGGGACAGGGGGAGGCTACACCTTC,CASSVAGTGGGYTF
-,TRBD2,TRBV5-5,TRBJ2-7,TGTGCCAGCAGCTTGAGTGGGACTAGCGTACACGAGCAGTACTTC,CASSLSGTSVHEQYF
-,TRBD1,TRBV4-1,TRBJ1-4,TGCGCCAGCAGCCCCCTCTCGACAGGGTTGGGTGAAAAACTGTTTTTT,CASSPLSTGLGEKLFF
-,TRBD2,TRBV9,TRBJ2-2,TGTGCCAGCAGCGTAGAGGTAGCGGGGGACACCGGGGAGCTGTTTTTT,CASSVEVAGDTGELFF
-,TRBD1,TRBV7-8,TRBJ1-5,TGTGCCAGCAGCTTGACAGGGACTTATAGCAATCAGCCCCAGCATTTT,CASSLTGTYSNQPQHF
-,-,TRBV28,TRBJ1-5,TGTGCCAGCAGTTTATGGGCAGGGAGCAATCAGCCCCAGCATTTT,CASSLWAGSNQPQHF
-,TRBD1,TRBV19,TRBJ2-6,TGTGCCAGTAGTATAGCAGGACAGGGGGTAGCTGGGGCCAACGTCCTGACTTTC,CASSIAGQGVAGANVLTF
-,-,TRBV5-1,TRBJ1-4,TGCGCCAGCAGCCCGAGAGGGTTATCCGCCTTTAATGAAAAACTGTTTTTT,CASSPRGLSAFNEKLFF
-,-,TRBV7-9,TRBJ1-2,TGTGCCAGCAGCTTAGCCGGGGAAGGCTACACCTTC,CASSLAGEGYTF
-,-,TRBV5-6,TRBJ1-6,TGTGCCAGCAGCCTCTGGGAGGGAACCTATAATTCACCCCTCCACTTT,CASSLWEGTYNSPLHF
-,-,TRBV5-1,TRBJ2-1,TGCGCCAGCAGCTTGACGGTGACTAGGGGCGAGCAGTTCTTC,CASSLTVTRGEQFF
-,TRBD1,TRBV29-1,TRBJ2-3,TGCAGCGTTGTGGTCAGGGGGCAATCAGATACGCAGTATTTT,CSVVVRGQSDTQYF
-,TRBD1,TRBV19,TRBJ2-1,TGTGCCAGTACCCCGACAGGGGCAAGCAATGAGCAGTTCTTC,CASTPTGASNEQFF
-,TRBD1,TRBV4-1,TRBJ2-7,TGCGCCAGCAGCCAAGGTCCGGGACAGTCCTACGAGCAGTACTTC,CASSQGPGQSYEQYF
-,TRBD2,TRBV4-3,TRBJ2-5,TGCGCCAGCAGCCAGGGTAGCGGGGGGGAGACCCAGTACTTC,CASSQGSGGETQYF
-,TRBD1,TRBV5-1,TRBJ1-2,TGCGCCAGCAGCTCGGGACAGGGGAGGGATGGCTACACCTTC,CASSSGQGRDGYTF
-,TRBD1,TRBV19,TRBJ1-2,TGTGCCAGTAGAAGGACAGGTCCTATCTACTATGGCTACACCTTC,CASRRTGPIYYGYTF
few,-,TRBV12-3/TRBV12-4,TRBJ1-1,TGTGCCAGCAGTTGGACAGAGAACACTGAAGCTTTCTTT,CASSWTENTEAFF
-,TRBD2,TRBV10-1,TRBJ2-7,TGCGCCAGCAGTGAGTCCCGGTCGTGGGAGGGCCAGAACGAGCAGTACTTC,CASSESRSWEGQNEQYF
-,TRBD2,TRBV4-1,TRBJ2-1,TGCGCCAGCAGCCAAGACGGGAGGGAATACAATGAGCAGTTCTTC,CASSQDGREYNEQFF
-,TRBD1,TRBV19,TRBJ1-4,TGTGCCAGTAGTACTACCGGGACAGGGGGCGAAAAACTGTTTTTT,CASSTTGTGGEKLFF
-,TRBD1,TRBV5-1,TRBJ1-6,TGCGCCAGCAGCTTCTTGGGACAGGGTTCACCCCTCCACTTT,CASSFLGQGSPLHF
-,-,TRBV6-5,TRBJ1-1,TGTGCCAGCAGTTACTCGAGGGGGACTGAAGCTTTCTTT,CASSYSRGTEAFF
-,-,TRBV29-1,TRBJ2-3,TGCAGCGTCTACAGGGTTACAGATACGCAGTATTTT,CSVYRVTDTQYF
-,-,TRBV5-6,TRBJ2-3,TGTGCCAGCAGCTTTCCGGGCACAGATACGCAGTATTTT,CASSFPGTDTQYF
-,-,TRBV7-2,TRBJ1-3,TGTGCCAGCAGCTTCGGGGGCTCTGGAAACACCATATATTTT,CASSFGGSGNTIYF
-,TRBD2,TRBV9,TRBJ2-3,TGTGCCAGCAGCGTCTCCGGGGGACTATGGGCAGATACGCAGTATTTT,CASSVSGGLWADTQYF
-,-,TRBV27,TRBJ1-1,TGTGCCAGCAGTATAATGGGGGGTTTGAACACTGAAGCTTTCTTT,CASSIMGGLNTEAFF
-,-,TRBV7-9,TRBJ1-4,TGTGCCAGCAGCTTAATGGTTGTACGGGGGAATGAAAAACTGTTTTTT,CASSLMVVRGNEKLFF
-,TRBD2,TRBV5-6,TRBJ2-7,TGTGCCAGCAGCCTGGTCGGACTAGCGGGAGGGATCTCCTACGAGCAGTACTTC,CASSLVGLAGGISYEQYF
few,-,TRBV21-1,TRBJ2-3,TGTGCCAGCAGCTGGTCCGTGAGCGAGCATACGCAGTATTTT,CASSWSVSEHTQYF
-,TRBD2,TRBV2,TRBJ2-1,TGTGCCAGCCCGACTAGCGGGAGCAACAATGAGCAGTTCTTC,CASPTSGSNNEQFF
-,-,TRBV7-9,TRBJ2-5,TGTGCCAGCAGCAAACTAGAGGACGGTATGGAGACCCAGTACTTC,CASSKLEDGMETQYF
once,-,TRBV7-2,TRBJ2-1,TGTGCCAGCAGCTTATTCGATGAGCAGTTCTTC,CASSLFDEQFF
-,-,TRBV12-3/TRBV12-4,TRBJ1-1,TGTGCCAGCAGTTTCAGGGTCTCGCGAGCTTTCTTT,CASSFRVSRAFF
-,TRBD2,TRBV28,TRBJ2-3,TGTGCCAGCAGTCTGCGACTAGCTGACACAGATACGCAGTATTTT,CASSLRLADTDTQYF
-,TRBD2,TRBV4-2,TRBJ2-7,TGTGCCAGCAGCCCCTTTCTCGCGGGAGACACTACTACCTACGAGCAGTACTTC,CASSPFLAGDTTTYEQYF
-,TRBD1,TRBV5-1,TRBJ2-1,TGCGCCAGCAGCTCCGGACAGGGTATGAGCGAGCAGTTCTTC,CASSSGQGMSEQFF
few,TRBD1,TRBV19,TRBJ1-4,TGTGCCAGTAGTCCCCGGGACAGGAGGGAAAAACTGTTTTTT,CASSPRDRREKLFF
large,TRBD2,TRBV28,TRBJ2-2,TGTGCCAGCAAAACGAGTCTTAGCGGGAACCCTAACACCGGGGAGCTGTTTTTT,CASKTSLSGNPNTGELFF